This T cell receptor (beta chain) was obtained from a study of blood T cell repertoires in COVID-19. The table lists this clone with a few counts. Profiled with immunoSEQ multiplex PCR; TCRdb holds only in-frame clones, not every one. The sample lists more than 120,000 clones, about 80% seen once, with about 4% in the top ten. The sequence came from a man aged 50 to 59 in a cohort exposed to, infected with or recovered from COVID-19 (not recorded which). Sample: PBMCs or T cells enriched from blood (not recorded which).

The CDR3 protein is CASSFPRYEQYF. In DNA form, the CDR3 reads TGTGCCAGCAGTTTCCCTCGCTACGAGCAGTACTTC. This chain connects TRBV27 to TRBJ2-7; D is ambiguous. The CDR3 has 12 amino acids. Germline V lookup: CDR1 MNHEY, CDR2 SMNVEV (reference sequence). Trimming cost V 3 bases and J 3 bases, with 6 bases left between them.